This entry describes one T cell receptor beta chain. Its antigen is unknown. The sample belongs to a study of cytomegalovirus exposure and HLA in healthy donors. Vbeta (60) and Jbeta (13) primers were used in the PCR. Using immunoSEQ multiplex PCR, the repertoire was profiled, and TCRdb retains in-frame clones only, with some absent. Among 50,000 to 60,000 clones, 78% were seen once, and the ten largest hold about 1.5%. Study outcomes and limitations: A later analysis found most CMV-associated TCR beta chains apparently HLA-restricted. A few CMV-associated chains were confirmed in vitro to be specific for CMV antigens. Roughly uniform sequencing depth across donors was assumed, possibly incorrectly.

When sampled, the donors appeared nominally healthy, though they likely had unrecorded immune exposures. Sequences were obtained from PBMCs. This clonotype was obtained from a female donor in good health and CMV-seronegative.

This chain's CDR3 is CASSLLGRMNTEAFF. CDR3 DNA: TGTGCCAGCAGCTTACTCGGCAGGATGAACACTGAAGCTTTCTTT. The chain links TRBV7-9 to TRBJ1-1; D remains ambiguous. V was clipped by 2 bases and J by 0 bases, with 10 bases between them. The CDR3 is 15 residues long. CDR1 and CDR2 from the germline V gene are SEHNR and FQNEAQ (reference sequence). The whole variable domain, remainder taken from reference TRBV7-9 and TRBJ1-1, is DTGVSQNPRHKITKRGQNVTFRCDPISEHNRLYWYRQTLGQGPEFLTYFQNEAQLEKSRLLSDRFSAERPKGSFSTLEIQRTEQGDSAMYLCASSLLGRMNTEAFFGQGTRLTVV.